This T cell receptor (beta chain) was identified during a study of T-cell memory formation after mild COVID-19. Study context: The two donors had largely donor-specific TCR clusters.

Overall study results and limits: Some SARS-CoV-2-responding clones were already detected in memory before infection.

V lost 5 bases and J lost 4; bases outside the gene matches: 9. There are 17 residues in the CDR3. Many counts were recorded for this clonotype. Its matching antigen is unknown. Using constant-segment primers, 5'RACE produced TCR alpha and TCR beta cDNA libraries carrying sample barcodes and UMIs. TCRdb re-derived calls from the 5' RACE reads in MiXCR, one entry per CDR3 protein. The sample includes roughly 550,000 distinct CDR3 sequences, about 20% of them seen just once. The V call is TRBV12-3 or TRBV12-4, the J call TRBJ1-6; 9 nucleotides align to TRBD1. The receptor's source is an adult woman who had mild COVID-19 (a few samples of this study predate the infection). Cell type and time point are not known. Sample: PBMCs or a T cell subset sorted from them (not recorded which). CDR3 amino acids: CASSLRTGARYNSPLHF. CDR3 DNA: TGTGCCAGCAGTCTCCGGACAGGGGCTAGATATAATTCACCCCTCCACTTT.